The 8 T cell receptor beta chains given below trace back to one sample, sequenced in a study of blood T cell repertoires in COVID-19. The table came from immunoSEQ multiplex PCR; TCRdb's copy has only in-frame clones and leaves some out. Here the sample spans around 75,000 clones, around 74% being singletons. The material sequenced was peripheral blood. The receptors here all came from a woman aged 80 or older with active or convalescent COVID-19.

This rearrangement joins TRBV4-1 to TRBJ1-1, with D perhaps TRBD1 (6 bases). Germline values: CDR1 MGHRA, CDR2 YSYEKL. The germline V and J ends were trimmed by 4 bases and 2 bases, with 17 bases remaining between them. The CDR3 length is 16 residues. The CDR3 protein is CASSRSPSQGNTEAFF. In nucleotides, the CDR3 is TGCGCCAGCAGCCGCAGCCCATCACAGGGAAACACTGAAGCTTTCTTT.

This clone was seen only once. The J gene is TRBJ1-5, the V gene TRBV15; D is unclear. Trimming removed 0 bases from V and 0 bases from J, with 9 bases in between. The germline CDR1 and CDR2 sequences are LNHNV and YYDKDF (reference sequence). The CDR3 has 16 residues. CDR3 in amino acids: CATSRDLSYSNQPQHF. CDR3 in DNA: TGTGCCACCAGCAGAGATTTGTCGTATAGCAATCAGCCCCAGCATTTT.

The chain carries TRBV7-9 and TRBJ1-1; D gene unclear. V was pared by 1 base and J by 5 bases, with 8 bases between. The CDR3 is 13 residues long. Germline CDR1 and CDR2: SEHNR and FQNEAQ (reference sequence). CDR3 in amino acids: CASSLGGRTEAFF. The DNA for the CDR3 is TGTGCCAGCAGCTTAGGAGGGAGAACTGAAGCTTTCTTT.

V gene TRBV20-1 combines with J gene TRBJ2-5; no firm D call. The CDR3 covers 11 residues. The V and J ends lost 5 bases and 5 bases respectively, with 9 bases between them. The germline gives CDR1 DFQATT, CDR2 SNEGSKA (reference sequence). CDR3 region: CSAPYPETQYF. For the CDR3, the DNA is TGCAGTGCTCCCTACCCGGAGACCCAGTACTTC.

This chain links TRBV2 with TRBJ1-4; 9 positions match TRBD1. V lost 6 bases and J lost 8; bases outside the gene matches: 7. The CDR3 is 14 amino acids. Per germline, CDR1 SNHLY and CDR2 FYNNEI. CDR3 in amino acids: CASRAGTGQEKLFF. CDR3 in DNA: TGTGCCAGCAGGGCCGGGACAGGGCAGGAAAAACTGTTTTTT.

This clone was counted only a few times. The chain is built from TRBV6-5 and TRBJ2-7; 11 nucleotides agree with TRBD2. CDR1 and CDR2 (germline): MNHEY, SVGAGI. V lost 7 bases, J lost 4 bases, and 6 bases stayed unmatched. The CDR3 contains 14 residues. CDR3 coding DNA: TGTGCCAGCACGGGACTAGCGGAGCGTTACGAGCAGTACTTC. Amino acid sequence: CASTGLAERYEQYF.

This sequence joins TRBV18 and TRBJ2-1; TRBD2 aligns across 7 bases. CDR3 length: 17 residues. Germline CDR1 KGHSH, CDR2 LQKENI. V was clipped by 0 bases and J by 8 bases; unmatched bases: 13. In DNA form, the CDR3 reads TGTGCCAGCTCACCACCTTCCGCGGGGCGGGAGTACCATGAGCAGTTCTTC. Amino acid sequence: CASSPPSAGREYHEQFF.

The gene calls are TRBV5-5 and TRBJ1-2; the D is unclear. This CDR3 is 16 amino acids long. V was trimmed by 3 bases and J by 4 bases, leaving 19 bases between them. Germline V gene sequence: CDR1 SGHKS, CDR2 YYEKEE (reference sequence). The CDR3 bases are TGTGCCAGCAGCTCAGACTTAACCGGGAGCTTCTATGGCTACACCTTC. Translated, it gives CASSSDLTGSFYGYTF.